The 29 T cell receptor beta chains reported below all come from one sample, sequenced in a study of blood T cell repertoires in COVID-19. Assay: immunoSEQ multiplex PCR; the TCRdb copy retains only in-frame clones and omits some. The table lists approximately 110,000 clones, 55% to 75% of them singletons. The sample comprised peripheral blood. Receptors were obtained from a human donor with acute or convalescent COVID-19. The donor label of this sample is uncertain.

The V gene is TRBV4-1, the J gene TRBJ2-7; perhaps TRBD2 as D (6 bases). The V end was cut by 1 base, the J end by 5 bases, with 15 bases between. The CDR3 length is 15 residues. Germline assignment: CDR1 MGHRA and CDR2 YSYEKL. The CDR3 DNA reads TGCGCCAGCAGCCAAGCCGGGACTCCAAAGGACGAGCAGTACTTC. It is translated as CASSQAGTPKDEQYF.

This clone was seen a few times. The rearrangement uses TRBV11-2 and TRBJ2-5, with a weak D call TRBD1 (5 bases). Germline values: CDR1 SGHAT, CDR2 FQNNGV. The CDR3 totals 15 residues. Trimming removed 0 bases at V and 3 bases at J, with 11 bases between. The CDR3 nucleotides are TGTGCCAGCAGCTTAGATTCCACAGGAGAAGAGACCCAGTACTTC. Protein product: CASSLDSTGEETQYF.

This clone was counted between two and nine times. The chain couples TRBV10-3 to TRBJ1-6; no clear D gene. V lost 2 bases and J lost 0, with 14 bases in between. The germline CDR1 and CDR2 sequences are ENHRY and SYGVKD. The CDR3 has 18 amino acids. As DNA, the CDR3 is TGTGCCATCAGTGAGCACGGACTGGAGAGCTCCTATAATTCACCCCTCCACTTT. Amino acid sequence: CAISEHGLESSYNSPLHF.

This rearrangement joins TRBV13 to TRBJ2-5; 10 nucleotides match TRBD2. The CDR3 has 14 amino acids. Germline assignment: CDR1 PRHDT and CDR2 FYEKMQ (reference sequence). With 4 bases clipped from V and 3 bases from J, the junction kept 2 bases outside the gene matches. The CDR3 here is CASSWTSGEETQYF. The DNA for the CDR3 is TGTGCCAGCAGCTGGACTAGCGGAGAAGAGACCCAGTACTTC.

This rearrangement joins TRBV9 to TRBJ2-3; TRBD2 matches at 9 bases. The CDR3 totals 16 residues. Germline lookup yields CDR1 SGDLS and CDR2 YYNGEE. V trimming: 0 bases; J trimming: 0 bases; junction bases outside the gene matches: 2. As DNA, the CDR3 is TGTGCCAGCAGCGTAGATAGCGGGGGTAGCACAGATACGCAGTATTTT. Its translation: CASSVDSGGSTDTQYF.

The chain has TRBV12-3 or TRBV12-4 and TRBJ2-5; tentative D call: TRBD2 (5 bases). V lost 3 bases to trimming and J lost 5 bases, with 10 bases between them. The CDR3 is 13 amino acids. CDR3 loop: CASSLRRGETQYF. In nucleotides, the CDR3 is TGTGCCAGCAGTTTGAGGCGAGGGGAGACCCAGTACTTC.

This chain links TRBV28 with TRBJ1-1; 8 nucleotides line up with TRBD1. The CDR3 spans 15 residues. CDR1 is MDHEN and CDR2 is SYDVKM in the germline V gene. V lost 6 bases to trimming and J lost 4 bases; unmatched junction nucleotides: 10. The CDR3: CASRETGARGTEAFF. As DNA, the CDR3 is TGTGCCAGCAGAGAGACAGGGGCAAGGGGCACTGAAGCTTTCTTT.

The CDR3 region is CASSLVGSRLDWKETQYF. CDR3 coding DNA: TGTGCCAGCAGCTTAGTTGGGTCCAGACTAGATTGGAAAGAGACCCAGTACTTC. V and J are TRBV7-2 and TRBJ2-5, with TRBD2 as a possible D gene (6 bases). This CDR3 is built from 18 residues. V was pared by 1 base and J by 3 bases, with 21 bases between. Germline CDR1 is SGHTA and CDR2 is FQGNSA.

This rearrangement joins TRBV4-2 to TRBJ1-2; 11 bases agree with TRBD1. Looked up from germline, CDR1 is LGHNA and CDR2 is YNFKEQ. The CDR3 runs to 17 residues. The V segment lost 2 bases and the J segment 4 bases; nucleotides outside the gene matches: 9. CDR3 region: CASSQTGTGGSFYGYTF. The CDR3 coding sequence is TGTGCCAGCAGCCAAACTGGGACAGGGGGAAGTTTCTATGGCTACACCTTC.

The V gene is TRBV24-1, the J gene TRBJ1-2; 8 bases line up with TRBD1. The V gene's germline CDR1 is KGHDR and CDR2 SFDVKD. This CDR3 region has 12 residues. Trimming at V came to 9 bases and at J to 2 bases, leaving 1 base not matched to a gene. This CDR3 reads CATAGGNYGYTF. The CDR3 DNA sequence: TGTGCCACCGCAGGGGGCAACTATGGCTACACCTTC.

The V gene is TRBV4-1, the J gene TRBJ1-3; D uncertain. The V gene lost 0 bases and the J gene lost 5 bases, with 11 bases spanning the gap. Germline CDR1 reads MGHRA; CDR2 reads YSYEKL. The CDR3 runs to 15 residues. This CDR3 reads CASSQDLRARNTIYF. The DNA for the CDR3 is TGCGCCAGCAGCCAAGATTTGAGGGCCAGAAACACCATATATTTT.

This clone was counted a few times. This sequence joins TRBV5-1 and TRBJ1-3; the D gene is possibly TRBD1 (5 bases). V gave up 4 bases and J gave up 0 bases, with 11 bases separating them. This CDR3 contains 15 residues. Per the germline V gene, CDR1 is SGHRS and CDR2 is YFSETQ. In nucleotides, the CDR3 is TGCGCCAGCAGCCAGAGCAGGGTCTCTGGAAACACCATATATTTT. Amino acids: CASSQSRVSGNTIYF.

A few counts support this clone. The rearrangement links TRBV7-3 to TRBJ1-2; tentatively, D is TRBD1 (5 bases). Deletions cut 0 bases from V and 8 bases from J, with 10 bases between. Germline CDR1 and CDR2: SGHTA and FQGTGA. The CDR3 is 13 residues long. In nucleotides, the CDR3 is TGTGCCAGCAGCTTAACGCCAGGGATGGGCTACACCTTC. Amino acids: CASSLTPGMGYTF.

This clone was counted many times. This chain uses TRBV6-6 with TRBJ1-5, with TRBD1 identical over 8 bases. The CDR3 is 14 amino acids. CDR1 and CDR2 from the germline V gene are MNHNY and SVGAGI (reference sequence). The junction had 1 base not matched to a gene; V was cut back by 5 bases and J by 1 base. The CDR3 coding sequence is TGTGCCAGCAGTAGGACAGGGAGCAATCAGCCCCAGCATTTT. Translating it yields CASSRTGSNQPQHF.

The rearrangement joins TRBV19 to TRBJ1-1; D perhaps matches TRBD1 (6 bases). Trimming left V 3 bases short and J 2 bases short, with 13 bases between. Germline V gene lookup returns CDR1 LNHDA and CDR2 SQIVND (reference sequence). CDR3 length: 15 residues. DNA for the CDR3: TGTGCCAGTAGTATTGCCGGGACAACTAACACTGAAGCTTTCTTT. Amino acid sequence: CASSIAGTTNTEAFF.

The chain carries TRBV18 and TRBJ2-5; no reliable D call. V lost 6 bases and J 3 bases, leaving 14 bases between the germline ends. Germline CDR1 and CDR2: KGHSH and LQKENI. The CDR3 is made up of 14 amino acids. Here the CDR3 DNA reads TGTGCCAGCTCCCCCTCAAGCCCCAAAGAGACCCAGTACTTC. Its protein product is CASSPSSPKETQYF.

The chain combines TRBV20-1 with TRBJ2-3, with D maybe TRBD1 (6 bases). The CDR3 covers 16 residues. CDR1 and CDR2 from the germline V gene are DFQATT and SNEGSKA (reference sequence). V shed 3 bases and J shed 0 bases, with 16 bases lying between them. Here the CDR3 DNA reads TGCAGTGCTAGTTATTGGAGAACAGGGAGCACAGATACGCAGTATTTT. Amino acids: CSASYWRTGSTDTQYF.

The chain uses TRBV12-3 or TRBV12-4 and TRBJ1-1; D unresolved. The CDR3 covers 13 residues. With 2 bases removed from V and 4 bases from J, the gap between germline ends came to 8 bases. The CDR3 here is CASSLPGPTEAFF. The DNA for the CDR3 is TGTGCCAGCAGTTTACCGGGTCCCACTGAAGCTTTCTTT.

This clone was counted a few times. This chain uses TRBV15 with TRBJ1-3, with D unclear. The CDR3 spans 13 residues. With 9 bases removed from V and 1 base from J, the gap between germline ends came to 10 bases. The V gene's germline CDR1 is LNHNV and CDR2 YYDKDF (reference sequence). CDR3 protein: CATSRESGNTIYF. The CDR3 bases are TGTGCCACTAGTCGGGAATCTGGAAACACCATATATTTT.

This clone has a handful of counts. The chain recombines TRBV6-1 with TRBJ1-1, with 7 bases fitting TRBD1. Trimming at V came to 3 bases and at J to 4 bases, leaving 5 bases not matched to a gene. The CDR3 has 14 residues. CDR1 is MNHNS and CDR2 is SASEGT in the germline V gene. The CDR3 loop reads CASSDQGDSTEAFF. CDR3 DNA: TGTGCCAGCAGTGACCAAGGGGACAGCACTGAAGCTTTCTTT.

V usage is TRBV28 and J usage is TRBJ1-1, with TRBD1 as a possible D gene (6 bases). The CDR3 has 15 residues. The V gene's germline CDR1 is MDHEN and CDR2 SYDVKM. V lost 4 bases, J lost 1 base, and 13 bases lay in between. CDR3: CASSSPAGANTEAFF. CDR3 nucleotides: TGTGCCAGCAGTTCCCCGGCGGGGGCGAACACTGAAGCTTTCTTT.

This clone showed up just a few times. The rearrangement links TRBV7-2 to TRBJ1-5; unclear D gene. The ends were cut back, 2 bases at V and 3 bases at J, with 11 bases in the middle. CDR1 is SGHTA and CDR2 is FQGNSA in the germline V gene. The CDR3 has 15 amino acids. For the CDR3, the DNA is TGTGCCAGCAGCTTATCACAGCTACCCAATCAGCCCCAGCATTTT. This encodes CASSLSQLPNQPQHF.

J is TRBJ1-2 and V is TRBV12-5, with 8 bases identical to TRBD1. This CDR3 region has 15 residues. Germline trimming cut 0 bases from V and 4 bases from J; bases unmatched to any gene: 4. Germline V CDR1 and CDR2: LGHNT, FRNRAP. In DNA form, the CDR3 reads TGTGCTAGTGGTTTGGTACTTACAGGGGGCTATGGCTACACCTTC. The encoded protein is CASGLVLTGGYGYTF.

The V call is TRBV19, the J call TRBJ1-4; D ambiguous. Germline CDR1 reads LNHDA; CDR2 reads SQIVND (reference sequence). V dropped 7 bases and J dropped 0 bases, with 9 bases sitting between them. This CDR3 has 14 residues. The CDR3: CASTNYATNEKLFF. The CDR3 DNA reads as TGTGCCAGTACTAACTATGCAACTAATGAAAAACTGTTTTTT.

The V call is TRBV7-8, the J call TRBJ1-1, with D uncertain. Deletions cut 5 bases from V and 1 base from J, with 11 bases between. CDR3 length: 14 residues. Germline assignment: CDR1 SGHVS and CDR2 FQNEAQ. CDR3 sequence: CASSLQYSNTEAFF. For the CDR3, the DNA is TGTGCCAGCAGCCTACAGTACTCGAACACTGAAGCTTTCTTT.

CDR3 sequence reads: CASSHGQGATEAFF. The CDR3 DNA follows: TGTGCCAGCAGCCACGGGCAGGGGGCCACTGAAGCTTTCTTT. The chain recombines TRBV3-1 (or the pseudogene TRBV3-2) with TRBJ1-1; 8 bases are a match to TRBD1. V gave up 3 bases and J gave up 4 bases; unmatched junction bases: 4. This CDR3 is 14 amino acids long. Germline V lookup: CDR1 LGHDT, CDR2 YNNKEL (reference sequence).

This clone was seen only a few times. This chain connects TRBV4-2 to TRBJ1-2, with 9 bases matching TRBD1. The CDR3 is 15 residues long. The germline gives CDR1 LGHNA, CDR2 YNFKEQ. J gave up 7 bases and V 0 bases, and 6 bases lay outside the gene matches. As DNA, the CDR3 is TGTGCCAGCAGCCAAGATTTACAGGGGGCGCGTGGCTACACCTTC. Translation: CASSQDLQGARGYTF.

The rearrangement joins TRBV12-3 or TRBV12-4 to TRBJ1-5, with D possibly being TRBD1 (6 bases). CDR3 length: 12 amino acids. V gave up 5 bases and J gave up 11 bases, with 13 bases separating them. The CDR3 DNA is TGTGCCAGCAGTCGGTCCAGGGGTGCCCAGCATTTT. It codes for CASSRSRGAQHF.

J is TRBJ2-1 and V is TRBV6-5; 9 bases match TRBD2. Unmatched junction bases numbered 2, after V lost 5 bases and J lost 0 bases. This CDR3 spans 15 amino acids. The germline V gene encodes CDR1 MNHEY and CDR2 SVGAGI. In nucleotides, the CDR3 is TGTGCCAGCAGTAGCGGGGGGCTCTCCTACAATGAGCAGTTCTTC. Translated, it gives CASSSGGLSYNEQFF.